This is a list of T cell receptor beta chains from one sample in a study of T cell responses to AZD1222 COVID-19 vaccine. TCRdb's copy holds only in-frame clones and misses some; the assay was immunoSEQ multiplex PCR. The table lists 150,000 to 200,000 clones, around 90% of them singletons. Sample: peripheral blood, taken 28 days after the second AZD1222 dose. The receptors come from an adult who received the AZD1222 COVID-19 vaccine. CDR3s leave out the opening cysteine and the closing phenylalanine or tryptophan. A D gene is named only where the DNA matches it firmly. Not every row has a clone size; where given, it reads once, few, many or a size class.

v_gene,j_gene,d_gene,abundance,CDR3aa
TRBV3-1/TRBV3-2,TRBJ1-1,-,-,ASSQGRDTEAF
TRBV18,TRBJ1-1,-,few,ASSPQDPQGAF
TRBV18,TRBJ1-2,TRBD1,-,ASSPPLDRTNGYT
TRBV2,TRBJ2-5,-,-,ASSLERRTQY
TRBV18,TRBJ1-5,-,few,ASSPQTPGLSDQPQH
TRBV11-2,TRBJ1-3,-,-,ASSWGAGNTIY
TRBV9,TRBJ2-6,-,-,ASSVDQASLSGANVLT
TRBV5-1,TRBJ2-7,TRBD2,-,ASSLGPTSGGGEQY
TRBV28,TRBJ2-7,-,many,ASSYGGTSYEQY
TRBV2,TRBJ2-2,TRBD1,-,ASSVQGVAGELF
TRBV27,TRBJ2-7,-,-,ASSPGGTVYPYEQY
TRBV2,TRBJ1-1,-,-,ASSEWSGASTEAF
TRBV28,TRBJ2-3,-,-,ASNLPGSERTLGSADTQY
TRBV10-3,TRBJ1-1,-,-,AIMTGPGTEAF
TRBV29-1,TRBJ1-2,TRBD1,-,SANRGENGYT
TRBV28,TRBJ1-5,TRBD1,-,ASSSPGQGAGNQPQH
TRBV6-5,TRBJ2-3,TRBD2,-,ASSYGSGSTDTQY
TRBV28,TRBJ1-3,-,once,ATQGGGNTIY
TRBV12-3/TRBV12-4,TRBJ1-1,-,-,ASSLTGGPAF
TRBV7-2,TRBJ2-7,-,-,ASSLVGTPSGVEQY
TRBV19,TRBJ1-5,-,few,ASSDSGAGNQPQH
TRBV28,TRBJ2-5,TRBD1,-,ASSLPPGQGAWETQY
TRBV27,TRBJ2-1,-,-,ASSLRTDENEQF
TRBV6-2/TRBV6-3,TRBJ2-7,-,-,ASSYFLRSGSY